This is a list of T cell receptor beta chains from one sample in a study of vaccination and CD4 T cells after COVID-19. These receptors lack a known antigen. One entry per CDR3 protein results from TCRdb running MiXCR on the PCR reads. The table includes around 18,000 distinct CDR3 sequences, 56% detected once. Source material: CD4+ T cells from blood, cultured in vitro. All receptors derive from a human donor who had recovered from COVID-19. The CDR3 runs from the conserved cysteine through the conserved F or W. The order of the fields is V gene, clone size, J gene, D gene, CDR3 protein, CDR3 DNA. The D gene is left open where the match is weak. Some rows mark clone size as missing; the rest say once, few, many or name a class of expanded clone.

v_call: TRBV6-2/TRBV6-3
clone_size: NA
j_call: TRBJ2-7
d_call: NA
cdr3_aa: CASRSSQGGTTYEQYF
cdr3_nt: TGTGCCAGCAGAAGCTCACAGGGGGGGACAACCTACGAGCAGTACTTC

v_call: TRBV10-3
clone_size: NA
j_call: TRBJ2-1
d_call: TRBD2
cdr3_aa: CAISVFSGRYNEQFF
cdr3_nt: TGTGCCATCAGTGTTTTTAGCGGGAGGTACAATGAGCAGTTCTTC

v_call: TRBV12-3/TRBV12-4
clone_size: NA
j_call: TRBJ2-2
d_call: NA
cdr3_aa: CASRRHRANTGELFF
cdr3_nt: TGTGCCAGCAGGCGACACAGGGCGAACACCGGGGAGCTGTTTTTT

v_call: TRBV20-1
clone_size: NA
j_call: TRBJ2-1
d_call: NA
cdr3_aa: CSARWSSSYNEQFF
cdr3_nt: TGCAGTGCTAGATGGAGTAGCTCCTACAATGAGCAGTTCTTC

v_call: TRBV6-1
clone_size: NA
j_call: TRBJ2-3
d_call: TRBD2
cdr3_aa: CASSPVGLAFRGSTDTQYF
cdr3_nt: TGTGCCAGCAGTCCAGTGGGACTAGCGTTCCGAGGAAGCACAGATACGCAGTATTTT

v_call: TRBV6-2/TRBV6-3
clone_size: few
j_call: TRBJ2-7
d_call: NA
cdr3_aa: CASSYWMVGAGVASYEQYF
cdr3_nt: TGTGCCAGCAGTTACTGGATGGTGGGAGCAGGGGTCGCCTCCTACGAGCAGTACTTC

v_call: TRBV7-2
clone_size: few
j_call: TRBJ1-2
d_call: NA
cdr3_aa: CASRQTGKQGHGYTF
cdr3_nt: TGTGCCAGCAGACAAACAGGGAAGCAGGGGCATGGCTACACCTTC

v_call: TRBV7-2
clone_size: NA
j_call: TRBJ2-3
d_call: NA
cdr3_aa: CASGAGGDGTDTQYF
cdr3_nt: TGTGCCAGCGGCGCCGGAGGGGATGGCACAGATACGCAGTATTTT

v_call: TRBV2
clone_size: NA
j_call: TRBJ1-4
d_call: TRBD1
cdr3_aa: CASSLLGQEKLFF
cdr3_nt: TGTGCCAGCAGCCTACTGGGACAGGAAAAACTGTTTTTT

v_call: TRBV20-1
clone_size: few
j_call: TRBJ2-3
d_call: NA
cdr3_aa: CSAYSWGRQSTDTQYF
cdr3_nt: TGCAGTGCCTATTCGTGGGGACGCCAATCCACAGATACGCAGTATTTT

v_call: TRBV7-9
clone_size: NA
j_call: TRBJ1-1
d_call: NA
cdr3_aa: CASSLLRLGEGTEAFF
cdr3_nt: TGTGCCAGCAGCCTCCTTCGCCTGGGGGAGGGCACTGAAGCTTTCTTT

v_call: TRBV6-2/TRBV6-3
clone_size: NA
j_call: TRBJ1-2
d_call: NA
cdr3_aa: CASRRPRDSYGYTF
cdr3_nt: TGTGCCAGCAGACGTCCCCGGGACTCCTATGGCTACACCTTC

v_call: TRBV5-1
clone_size: once
j_call: TRBJ2-5
d_call: TRBD2
cdr3_aa: CASSLAIGGAEGETQYF
cdr3_nt: TGCGCCAGCAGCTTGGCGATCGGGGGGGCCGAGGGGGAGACCCAGTACTTC

v_call: TRBV10-3
clone_size: NA
j_call: TRBJ2-3
d_call: NA
cdr3_aa: CAISELIGGATDTQYF
cdr3_nt: TGTGCCATCAGTGAGTTGATAGGCGGGGCCACAGATACGCAGTATTTT

v_call: TRBV2
clone_size: NA
j_call: TRBJ2-7
d_call: NA
cdr3_aa: CASTRDRNYEQYF
cdr3_nt: TGTGCCAGCACTCGGGACCGAAACTACGAGCAGTACTTC

v_call: TRBV19
clone_size: NA
j_call: TRBJ2-1
d_call: NA
cdr3_aa: CASSMSFSGNEQFF
cdr3_nt: TGTGCCAGTAGTATGTCCTTCTCGGGTAATGAGCAGTTCTTC

v_call: TRBV7-4
clone_size: NA
j_call: TRBJ1-4
d_call: NA
cdr3_aa: CASRYNRQARSANEKLFF
cdr3_nt: TGTGCCAGCAGGTACAACAGACAGGCCAGAAGTGCTAATGAAAAACTGTTTTTT

v_call: TRBV7-3
clone_size: NA
j_call: TRBJ2-1
d_call: TRBD2
cdr3_aa: CASSLDLAGYNEQFF
cdr3_nt: TGTGCCAGCAGCTTAGATCTAGCGGGATACAATGAGCAGTTCTTC

v_call: TRBV4-1
clone_size: NA
j_call: TRBJ2-7
d_call: TRBD2
cdr3_aa: CASSPRAKGTSGPYEQYF
cdr3_nt: TGCGCCAGCAGCCCTCGTGCTAAAGGGACTAGCGGACCTTACGAGCAGTACTTC

v_call: TRBV20-1
clone_size: NA
j_call: TRBJ1-1
d_call: NA
cdr3_aa: CSAGGLGGGLDTEAFF
cdr3_nt: TGCAGTGCTGGGGGCCTCGGGGGAGGTTTGGACACTGAAGCTTTCTTT

v_call: TRBV2
clone_size: NA
j_call: TRBJ2-3
d_call: NA
cdr3_aa: CASRTGSADTQYF
cdr3_nt: TGTGCCAGCAGAACGGGTTCGGCTGATACGCAGTATTTT

v_call: TRBV6-1
clone_size: NA
j_call: TRBJ1-5
d_call: NA
cdr3_aa: CASSRTGAGAGQPQHF
cdr3_nt: TGTGCCAGCAGTCGGACGGGGGCAGGGGCTGGTCAGCCCCAGCATTTT

v_call: TRBV20-1
clone_size: few
j_call: TRBJ1-5
d_call: NA
cdr3_aa: CSAAGAANQPQHF
cdr3_nt: TGCAGTGCGGCGGGCGCCGCCAATCAGCCCCAGCATTTT

v_call: TRBV11-3
clone_size: few
j_call: TRBJ2-5
d_call: TRBD2
cdr3_aa: CASSLGRGGQETQYF
cdr3_nt: TGTGCCAGCAGCTTAGGGCGGGGGGGCCAAGAGACCCAGTACTTC

v_call: TRBV15
clone_size: NA
j_call: TRBJ1-1
d_call: TRBD1
cdr3_aa: CATSRGQGFSNTEAFF
cdr3_nt: TGTGCCACCAGCAGGGGACAGGGGTTTTCGAACACTGAAGCTTTCTTT

v_call: TRBV12-5
clone_size: NA
j_call: TRBJ2-3
d_call: NA
cdr3_aa: CASGFGQGTDTQYF
cdr3_nt: TGTGCTAGTGGTTTTGGGCAGGGCACAGATACGCAGTATTTT

v_call: TRBV6-2/TRBV6-3
clone_size: NA
j_call: TRBJ2-7
d_call: TRBD1
cdr3_aa: CASAKTTGGYEQYF
cdr3_nt: TGTGCCAGCGCTAAGACGACAGGGGGGTACGAGCAGTACTTC

v_call: TRBV28
clone_size: few
j_call: TRBJ1-2
d_call: NA
cdr3_aa: CASSNRGRYYGYTF
cdr3_nt: TGTGCCAGCAGCAATAGGGGGAGGTATTATGGCTACACCTTC

v_call: TRBV6-1
clone_size: NA
j_call: TRBJ1-2
d_call: TRBD1
cdr3_aa: CASRPDRSTYGYTF
cdr3_nt: TGTGCCAGCAGACCGGACAGGAGTACTTATGGCTACACCTTC

v_call: TRBV27
clone_size: few
j_call: TRBJ2-3
d_call: NA
cdr3_aa: CASRYMGGDSTDTQYF
cdr3_nt: TGTGCCAGCAGATACATGGGGGGTGATAGCACAGATACGCAGTATTTT

v_call: TRBV6-5
clone_size: NA
j_call: TRBJ1-2
d_call: NA
cdr3_aa: CASSYSTTINGYTF
cdr3_nt: TGTGCCAGCAGTTACTCGACTACGATCAATGGCTACACCTTC

v_call: TRBV5-1
clone_size: NA
j_call: TRBJ2-1
d_call: TRBD1
cdr3_aa: CASSLGDRDNNEQFF
cdr3_nt: TGCGCCAGCAGCTTGGGGGACAGGGATAACAATGAGCAGTTCTTC

v_call: TRBV5-1
clone_size: once
j_call: TRBJ2-7
d_call: NA
cdr3_aa: CASSLDRAREQYF
cdr3_nt: TGCGCCAGCAGCTTGGACAGGGCGAGGGAGCAGTACTTC

v_call: TRBV19
clone_size: NA
j_call: TRBJ1-5
d_call: NA
cdr3_aa: CATSRGSTWPDQPQHF
cdr3_nt: TGTGCCACCTCAAGGGGCAGCACCTGGCCTGATCAGCCCCAGCATTTT

v_call: TRBV30
clone_size: NA
j_call: TRBJ1-5
d_call: NA
cdr3_aa: CAWSVSYDQPQHF
cdr3_nt: TGTGCCTGGAGTGTATCCTACGATCAGCCCCAGCATTTT

v_call: TRBV19
clone_size: few
j_call: TRBJ1-5
d_call: NA
cdr3_aa: CASSIVFSGDQPQHF
cdr3_nt: TGTGCCAGTAGTATAGTGTTTTCAGGGGATCAGCCCCAGCATTTT

v_call: TRBV27
clone_size: NA
j_call: TRBJ2-1
d_call: TRBD2
cdr3_aa: CARRERDNSYNEQFF
cdr3_nt: TGTGCCCGGAGGGAGCGGGATAACTCCTACAATGAGCAGTTCTTC

v_call: TRBV7-6
clone_size: few
j_call: TRBJ2-7
d_call: NA
cdr3_aa: CASSLAGPYEQYF
cdr3_nt: TGTGCCAGCAGCTTAGCGGGACCCTACGAGCAGTACTTC

v_call: TRBV11-3
clone_size: NA
j_call: TRBJ1-1
d_call: TRBD1
cdr3_aa: CASSFGTGLEAFF
cdr3_nt: TGTGCCAGCAGCTTTGGGACAGGCCTTGAAGCTTTCTTT

v_call: TRBV7-9
clone_size: NA
j_call: TRBJ1-5
d_call: NA
cdr3_aa: CASSNSNQPQHF
cdr3_nt: TGTGCCAGCAGTAATAGCAATCAGCCCCAGCATTTT